These 31 T cell receptor beta chains originate from one sample sequenced in a study of blood T cell repertoires in COVID-19. Here immunoSEQ multiplex PCR was the method, and the copy in TCRdb shows in-frame clones only, minus some. Of some 370,000 clones in the sample, about 90% were seen once. The sample consisted of peripheral blood. These receptors were taken from a middle-aged man with acute or convalescent COVID-19.

The chain carries TRBV27 and TRBJ2-5; D may be TRBD1 (5 bases). The CDR3 sequence is 14 residues long. Trimming removed 1 base at V and 2 bases at J, with 8 bases between. The germline CDR1 and CDR2 sequences are MNHEY and SMNVEV (reference sequence). CDR3 in DNA: TGTGCCAGCAGTTTATGGGCAGGGCAAGAGACCCAGTACTTC. Translation: CASSLWAGQETQYF.

A remark on this clone: Germline and junction disagree at one end, which may indicate a read error. The chain recombines TRBV5-6 with TRBJ2-2, with D possibly matching TRBD1 (6 bases). Germline-derived CDR1 and CDR2 are SGHDT and YYEEEE. The CDR3 is made up of 15 amino acids. Here the CDR3 reads CTSSRTDLGPGELFF. The CDR3 nucleotides are TGTACCAGCTCGAGGACAGATTTGGGCCCCGGGGAGCTGTTTTTT.

The chain is built from TRBV19 and TRBJ1-2; D call uncertain. The germline V gene has CDR1 LNHDA and CDR2 SQIVND (reference sequence). V lost 3 bases and J lost 8, with 13 bases in between. This CDR3 spans 13 amino acids. The CDR3 coding sequence is TGTGCCAGTAGTATGCGGGAGGGATACGGCTACACCTTC. Translation: CASSMREGYGYTF.

V and J are TRBV7-8 and TRBJ1-1; D is unclear. The CDR3 is 12 amino acids. Looked up from germline, CDR1 is SGHVS and CDR2 is FQNEAQ. V lost 2 bases to trimming and J lost 6 bases, with 7 bases between them. This CDR3 is CASSLPGAEAFF. CDR3 nucleotide sequence: TGTGCCAGCAGCTTACCCGGGGCTGAAGCTTTCTTT.

J is TRBJ2-7 and V is TRBV2; a possible D gene is TRBD1 (5 bases). Germline V gene data show CDR1 as SNHLY and CDR2 as FYNNEI. The CDR3 has 13 residues. Trimming left V 2 bases short and J 5 bases short, with 10 bases between. Here the CDR3 DNA reads TGTGCCAGCAGTGAATTTTTAGGGGACGAGCAGTACTTC. Amino acids: CASSEFLGDEQYF.

The chain combines TRBV11-2 with TRBJ1-3; a weak D match, TRBD1 (6 bases). This CDR3 has 14 residues. Germline assignment: CDR1 SGHAT and CDR2 FQNNGV. The V gene lost 6 bases and the J gene lost 0 bases, with 9 bases spanning the gap. The CDR3 reads CASRQGHSGNTIYF. The CDR3 DNA follows: TGTGCCAGCAGACAGGGCCACTCTGGAAACACCATATATTTT.

This sequence joins TRBV19 and TRBJ1-1; 12 bases match TRBD1. Trimming at V came to 6 bases and at J to 4 bases, leaving 12 bases not matched to a gene. The CDR3 loop spans 17 amino acids. CDR1 is LNHDA and CDR2 is SQIVND in the germline V gene (reference sequence). This CDR3 is CASSDPGQGAPGTEAFF. For the CDR3, the DNA is TGTGCCAGTAGCGACCCGGGACAGGGGGCGCCGGGCACTGAAGCTTTCTTT. Supplemented by reference TRBV19 and TRBJ1-1, the full variable domain reads DGGITQSPKYLFRKEGQNVTLSCEQNLNHDAMYWYRQDPGQGLRLIYYSQIVNDFQKGDIAEGYSVSREKKESFPLTVTSAQKNPTAFYLCASSDPGQGAPGTEAFFGQGTRLTVV.

The rearrangement uses TRBV11-2 and TRBJ2-7; D possibly corresponds to TRBD2 (6 bases). The germline V and J ends were trimmed by 1 base and 4 bases, with 14 bases remaining between them. Per germline, CDR1 SGHAT and CDR2 FQNNGV. CDR3 size: 15 residues. DNA for the CDR3: TGTGCCAGCAGCTTAGGGACTATGCCCGGTTACGAGCAGTACTTC. It codes for CASSLGTMPGYEQYF.

V and J are TRBV24-1 and TRBJ1-2; D unresolved. The CDR3 runs to 15 residues. V lost 3 bases to trimming and J lost 0 bases, with 10 bases between them. Germline V gives CDR1 KGHDR, CDR2 SFDVKD. The CDR3, as DNA: TGTGCCACCAGTGATCGAGAAATGACTAACTATGGCTACACCTTC. Translation gives CATSDREMTNYGYTF.

V is TRBV6-5 and J is TRBJ2-3; TRBD1 agrees at 7 bases. This CDR3 comprises 15 residues. Germline V gives CDR1 MNHEY, CDR2 SVGAGI. V was pared by 8 bases and J by 4 bases, with 12 bases of the junction left unmatched. CDR3 bases: TGTGCCAGCCCGGAAACGGGACAGATTTCAGATACGCAGTATTTT. It is translated as CASPETGQISDTQYF.

This rearrangement joins TRBV30 to TRBJ1-1; D is possibly TRBD1 (6 bases). The germline gives CDR1 GTSNPN, CDR2 SVGIG (reference sequence). V lost 5 bases and J 0 bases, leaving 10 bases between the germline ends. This CDR3 contains 13 residues. DNA for the CDR3: TGTGCCTGGGACAGGTATTTGAACACTGAAGCTTTCTTT. Translated: CAWDRYLNTEAFF.

The chain couples TRBV18 to TRBJ2-5, with TRBD1 as a possible D gene (6 bases). CDR1 is KGHSH, CDR2 LQKENI, per germline. The CDR3 has 16 residues. V gave up 3 bases and J gave up 0 bases, with 14 bases separating them. CDR3 in amino acids: CASSPPGQRNQETQYF. CDR3 in DNA: TGTGCCAGCTCACCTCCCGGACAGCGAAACCAAGAGACCCAGTACTTC.

The chain combines TRBV30 with TRBJ2-2; D possibly corresponds to TRBD1 (5 bases). Germline CDR1 is GTSNPN and CDR2 is SVGIG (reference sequence). V lost 5 bases and J 4 bases, leaving 17 bases between the germline ends. The CDR3 consists of 15 residues. CDR3 sequence: CAWAGAGLSTGELFF. The DNA of the CDR3 is TGTGCCTGGGCTGGGGCAGGTCTTTCCACCGGGGAGCTGTTTTTT.

In regard to this clone: Distinct nucleotide sequences in the sample also encode this CDR3. This rearrangement joins TRBV28 to TRBJ1-3; D is uncertain. V lost 1 base and J lost 0, with 7 bases in between. Germline V gives CDR1 MDHEN, CDR2 SYDVKM. This CDR3 has 15 amino acids. Here the CDR3 DNA reads TGTGCCAGCAGTTTATCGGGTTTCTCTGGAAACACCATATATTTT. This encodes CASSLSGFSGNTIYF. Using reference TRBV28 and TRBJ1-3 for the parts outside the CDR3, the full variable domain is DVKVTQSSRYLVKRTGEKVFLECVQDMDHENMFWYRQDPGLGLRLIYFSYDVKMKEKGDIPEGYSVSREKKERFSLILESASTNQTSMYLCASSLSGFSGNTIYFGEGSWLTVV.

V usage is TRBV21-1 and J usage is TRBJ2-7; TRBD1, the table's D call, was not compared with the DNA. TRBV21-1 constitutes a pseudogene. The CDR3 covers 16 residues. CDR3 sequence: CASSTFLSRGPYEQYF. Written as DNA, the CDR3 is TGTGCCAGCAGCACGTTCCTATCCAGGGGGCCCTACGAGCAGTACTTC.

This chain uses TRBV11-3 with TRBJ2-1; TRBD1 matches 7 bases. In germline, CDR1 is SGHNT, CDR2 YENEEA. Trimming took 5 bases from V and 5 from J; bases not matched to a gene: 12. The CDR3 length is 16 residues. CDR3 sequence (DNA): TGTGCCAGCAGCCCTTGGTCTAGGGGGCTTAACAATGAGCAGTTCTTC. Translating it yields CASSPWSRGLNNEQFF.

V is TRBV30 and J is TRBJ1-2; 7 positions match TRBD1. The V segment lost 0 bases and the J segment 10 bases; nucleotides outside the gene matches: 8. The CDR3 totals 13 residues. Germline CDR1 GTSNPN, CDR2 SVGIG (reference sequence). Here the CDR3 reads CAWSVSGGGIYTF. CDR3 in DNA: TGTGCCTGGAGTGTATCAGGGGGAGGAATCTACACCTTC. The variable domain in full, completed from reference TRBV30 and TRBJ1-2, reads SQTIHQWPATLVQPVGSPLSLECTVEGTSNPNLYWYRQAAGRGLQLLFYSVGIGQISSEVPQNLSASRPQDRQFILSSKKLLLSDSGFYLCAWSVSGGGIYTFGSGTRLTVV.

The J gene is TRBJ2-3, the V gene TRBV9, with 10 bases lining up with TRBD1. Germline-derived CDR1 and CDR2 are SGDLS and YYNGEE. The CDR3 contains 17 residues. With 2 bases clipped from V and 2 bases from J, the junction kept 8 bases outside the gene matches. CDR3 in DNA: TGTGCCAGCAGCGTTAGGAGCGGGACAGGGGCCACAGATACGCAGTATTTT. It codes for CASSVRSGTGATDTQYF.

The rearrangement uses TRBV27 and TRBJ1-6, with D uncertain. CDR3 length: 13 amino acids. V shed 6 bases and J shed 0 bases, with 3 bases lying between them. Germline loops: CDR1 MNHEY, CDR2 SMNVEV (reference sequence). The CDR3 nucleotides read TGTGCCAGCAGGAGCTCCTATAATTCACCCCTCCACTTT. It specifies CASRSSYNSPLHF.

The chain recombines TRBV7-3 with TRBJ2-7; 11 bases align to TRBD1. CDR1 SGHTA and CDR2 FQGTGA come from the germline V gene. V lost 5 bases and J lost 7; bases outside the gene matches: 10. The CDR3 sequence is 15 residues long. As DNA, the CDR3 is TGTGCCAGCAGCCCACAGGACAGGGGGCCGTATGAGCAGTACTTC. Translating gives CASSPQDRGPYEQYF.

The rearrangement uses TRBV14 and TRBJ1-4; D might be TRBD1 (6 bases). The germline V gene has CDR1 SGHDN and CDR2 FVKESK. Trimming stripped 4 bases from V and 5 bases from J, with 17 bases between. This CDR3 has 16 residues. The CDR3 nucleotides read TGTGCCAGCAGCCCCCGAGGGGGGGCGATAAATGAAAAACTGTTTTTT. It yields the protein CASSPRGGAINEKLFF.

This chain connects TRBV4-1 to TRBJ1-2; TRBD1 might be the D (6 bases). This CDR3 contains 16 residues. CDR1 is MGHRA, CDR2 YSYEKL, per germline. V gave up 0 bases and J gave up 2 bases, with 13 bases separating them. The CDR3 loop is CASSQERTATNYGYTF. The CDR3 bases are TGCGCCAGCAGCCAAGAAAGGACAGCGACCAACTATGGCTACACCTTC.

The CDR3 DNA reads as TGTGCCATCACCGACGACAGGGGCGGGACTGAAGCTTTCTTT. It codes for CAITDDRGGTEAFF. The V and J genes are TRBV10-3 and TRBJ1-1; 8 bases match TRBD1. The junction had 9 bases not matched to a gene; V was cut back by 7 bases and J by 5 bases. The germline gives CDR1 ENHRY, CDR2 SYGVKD. This CDR3 has 14 amino acids.

This chain connects TRBV5-1 to TRBJ1-1; D not resolved. Germline CDR1 is SGHRS and CDR2 is YFSETQ. The CDR3 contains 14 residues. V dropped 4 bases and J dropped 4 bases, with 14 bases sitting between them. The CDR3 reads CASSPGREGTEAFF. The CDR3 DNA sequence: TGCGCCAGCAGCCCCGGTAGGGAGGGCACTGAAGCTTTCTTT.

The rearrangement joins TRBV2 to TRBJ2-2; 10 bases match TRBD1. The ends lost 5 bases at V and 1 base at J; junction bases unmatched: 1. Germline V gene data show CDR1 as SNHLY and CDR2 as FYNNEI. The CDR3 spans 15 residues. The CDR3 region has the DNA TGTGCCAGCAGTCGGGACAGGGGGAACACCGGGGAGCTGTTTTTT. Its translation is CASSRDRGNTGELFF.

The chain uses TRBV14 and TRBJ2-1, with TRBD2 matching 8 bases. The CDR3 loop spans 14 amino acids. V lost 4 bases and J lost 4; bases outside the gene matches: 3. Germline assignment: CDR1 SGHDN and CDR2 FVKESK. DNA of the CDR3: TGTGCCAGCAGCCCTACTAGCGGATACAATGAGCAGTTCTTC. Translated, it gives CASSPTSGYNEQFF.

The genes are TRBV4-2 and TRBJ2-7, with 7 bases lining up with TRBD1. This CDR3 has 16 amino acids. The germline gives CDR1 LGHNA, CDR2 YNFKEQ. Germline trimming cut 3 bases from V and 1 base from J; bases unmatched to any gene: 9. The CDR3 loop is CASSQGLTGRSYEQYF. The CDR3 DNA reads TGTGCCAGCAGCCAGGGTCTGACAGGGCGGTCCTACGAGCAGTACTTC.

The chain recombines TRBV7-3 with TRBJ1-1; 7 bases match TRBD1. This CDR3 has 16 amino acids. Germline-derived CDR1 and CDR2 are SGHTA and FQGTGA. V was pared by 1 base and J by 2 bases, with 7 bases of the junction left unmatched. The CDR3 bases are TGTGCCAGCAGCTTAAACGGAAGGGGGCGAAACACTGAAGCTTTCTTT. Amino acid sequence: CASSLNGRGRNTEAFF.

In DNA, the CDR3 is TGTGCCAGCAGCTTTGGTGGGGCCGCCTACGAGCAGTACTTC. As protein: CASSFGGAAYEQYF. The V call is TRBV5-4, the J call TRBJ2-7, with D maybe TRBD1 (5 bases). Germline CDR1 is SGHNT and CDR2 is YYREEE (reference sequence). V was cut by 2 bases and J by 2 bases, with 11 bases left in between. This CDR3 has 14 residues. Looking up the rest from reference TRBV5-4 and TRBJ2-7 gives the full variable domain: ETGVTQSPTHLIKTRGQQVTLRCSSQSGHNTVSWYQQALGQGPQFIFQYYREEENGRGNFPPRFSGLQFPNYSSELNVNALELDDSALYLCASSFGGAAYEQYFGPGTRLTVT.

The chain recombines TRBV5-6 with TRBJ1-2; D not resolved. Trimming took off 0 bases at V and 8 bases at J, with 8 bases between the two ends. CDR1 SGHDT and CDR2 YYEEEE come from the germline V gene. This CDR3 is built from 12 residues. The CDR3 protein is CASSLEQWGYTF. The CDR3 DNA reads as TGTGCCAGCAGCTTGGAGCAATGGGGCTACACCTTC. The complete variable domain, with remaining parts taken from reference TRBV5-6 and TRBJ1-2, reads DAGVTQSPTHLIKTRGQQVTLRCSPKSGHDTVSWYQQALGQGPQFIFQYYEEEERQRGNFPDRFSGHQFPNYSSELNVNALLLGDSALYLCASSLEQWGYTFGSGTRLTVV.

The rearrangement uses TRBV7-9 and TRBJ2-3; D is perhaps TRBD2 (5 bases). This CDR3 has 14 amino acids. Germline V gene data show CDR1 as SEHNR and CDR2 as FQNEAQ (reference sequence). The germline V and J ends were trimmed by 3 bases and 4 bases, with 11 bases remaining between them. CDR3 sequence: CASSFSRAADTQYF. The CDR3 nucleotides read TGTGCCAGCAGCTTCTCGAGGGCGGCAGATACGCAGTATTTT.